This T cell receptor (beta chain) came from a study of blood T cell repertoires in COVID-19. Study background: Collection of acute and convalescent COVID-19 samples took place in the United States, Italy and Spain.

Authors' data handling: Estimation of nucleated cell counts was performed using reference gene primer amplification. Assay used: immunoSEQ multiplex PCR; TCRdb lists only in-frame clones, some missing. That table is the source of V, J and clone size, and D and trimming were worked out from the DNA. Counted here are 35,000 to 45,000 clones, approximately 90% occurring once; the ten biggest clones make up about 11%. The CDR3 has 13 amino acids. The V segment lost 6 bases and the J segment 6 bases; nucleotides outside the gene matches: 5. Germline CDR1 LNHDA, CDR2 SQIVND (reference sequence). Sequencing input: peripheral blood. The chain links TRBV19 to TRBJ1-2; 9 nucleotides match TRBD1. The receptor was derived from a man aged 55-75 years with active COVID-19. The CDR3 protein is CASSGQGTNGYTF. Here the CDR3 DNA reads TGTGCCAGTAGCGGACAGGGGACGAATGGCTACACCTTC.